This paragraph reports one T cell receptor beta chain. The antigen is unknown. This sample is drawn from a study of identical twins. Study-wide findings and caveats: Beta out-of-frame sequences showed weaker excess twin sharing. Insertion counts were lower in abundant cord blood beta clonotypes, a trend that memory repertoires did not show.

Unique molecular identifiers were present on the cDNA, which also gained a universal primer site by template switching. MiXCR was run by TCRdb on the 5' RACE reads, yielding one entry per CDR3 protein. The sample records about 260,000 distinct CDR3 sequences, 5.5% to 7% being singletons. With no exceptions, donors were healthy Caucasians. CDR1 and CDR2 from the germline V gene are KGHDR and SFDVKD. The CDR3 extends over 18 amino acids. V lost 4 bases and J lost 2; bases outside the gene matches: 9. These records were also assigned to another study, of yellow fever vaccine responses in identical twins.

V usage is TRBV24-1 and J usage is TRBJ2-3; 12 bases match TRBD2. This TCR was sampled from a woman between 18 and 29 years old in good health. Input material: memory (CD45RO+) T cells sorted from blood. The CDR3 region has the DNA TGTGCCACCAGTGAACCGCCCGGACTAGCGGGGAACACAGATACGCAGTATTTT. Translated, it gives CATSEPPGLAGNTDTQYF.